The entry below describes one T cell receptor (beta chain). The antigen this receptor binds is unknown. Per-base quality was not reported, and no clone a single base away is much larger than it. Whole blood was collected in K2EDTA tubes by collaborating institutions according to the institutions' own protocols. For TCRbeta analysis, collaborators shipped samples in one of three forms: frozen whole blood, isolated PBMCs, or DNA extracted from either of those sample types. Germline trimming: 8 bases from V, 4 bases from J; junction bases outside gene matches: 9. From the cysteine through the phenylalanine, the CDR3 covers 15 amino acids. This entry keeps only the CDR3 DNA: 45 bases, framed from base 1. The germline V gene encodes CDR1 MNHEY and CDR2 SVGAGI. TCRbeta CDR3 regions were amplified from genomic DNA using the immunoSEQ Assay, a bias-controlled multiplex PCR. As for the original processing: Within the assay, amplification of reference gene primers was used to estimate how many nucleated cells each sample contained. Sequence reads were collapsed and filtered to measure the absolute abundance of every unique TCRbeta CDR3 rearrangement. For each sample, productive Simpson clonality was calculated as the square root of Simpson's diversity index over productive rearrangements. This is the immuneACCESS table as TCRdb keeps it, with only in-frame sequences that have V and J called. A part of the clones is gone; compared with another copy, unresolved V genes explain less than half, and the rest is unexplained. The V and J calls and clone size were taken over from that table, and D and trimming were inferred from the DNA. This sample comprises over 130,000 clones, 70% to 90% of them detected only once. Roughly 28% of the sample rests with the top ten.

The data were taken from a study of blood T cell repertoires in COVID-19 (TCRdb year 2020). In terms of the full investigation: Samples from collaborators originated in the United States, Italy and Spain and spanned both the acute and convalescent phases of COVID-19. The material from the prospective study consisted of cDNA or gDNA derived from T cells, B-cell-depleted T cells, or PBMCs. Deeply sampled blood TCRbeta repertoires from subjects exposed to, actively infected with, or recovered from COVID-19 were included in the dataset. The repertoires were released in a freely available public database meant as a resource for research on the immune response to SARS-CoV-2. Samples were obtained from the ongoing ImmuneRACE study (first 160 participants) and from 1,000 to 1,500 subjects provided by 6 global collaborators. The sample metadata nearly always contained a de-identified subject ID, COVID-19 status, age in years and sex. Where HLA class I and class II types were available, the types were taken from metadata supplied by the sample provider, not from assay-based typing.

Overall results and qualifications from the work: The quantity of clinical and demographic metadata differed by source and by participant and was supplied without curation.

The V gene is TRBV6-5 and the J gene is TRBJ2-2; the junction holds 8 bases that match TRBD1. The specimen was peripheral blood. This clonotype was sampled from a human donor in a cohort sampled during active COVID-19. CDR3 loop: CASLEQGVGTGELFF. The nucleotide sequence reads TGTGCCAGCTTAGAACAGGGGGTCGGCACCGGGGAGCTGTTTTTT.